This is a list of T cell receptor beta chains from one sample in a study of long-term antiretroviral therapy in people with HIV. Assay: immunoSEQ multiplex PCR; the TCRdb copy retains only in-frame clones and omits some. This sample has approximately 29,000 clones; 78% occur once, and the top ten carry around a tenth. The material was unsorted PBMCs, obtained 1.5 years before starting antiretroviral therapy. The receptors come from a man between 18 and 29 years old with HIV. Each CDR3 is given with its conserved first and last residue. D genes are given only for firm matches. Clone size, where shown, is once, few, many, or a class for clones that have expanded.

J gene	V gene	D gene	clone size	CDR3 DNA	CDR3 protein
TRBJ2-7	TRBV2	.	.	TGTGCCATCTATCCCCCCCGGACTCCGAGGGCCTACGAGCAGTACTTC	CAIYPPRTPRAYEQYF
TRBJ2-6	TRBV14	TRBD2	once	TGTGCCAGCAGCCAAGAAGTGGCGGGGGGCGTCGGGGCCAACGTCCTGACTTTC	CASSQEVAGGVGANVLTF
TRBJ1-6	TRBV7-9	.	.	TGTGCCAGCAGCTTAGCCGGGAATTCACCCCTCCACTTT	CASSLAGNSPLHF
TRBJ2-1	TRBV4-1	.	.	TGCGCCAGCAGAGTCACCGCGGTACATTACAATGAGCAGTTCTTC	CASRVTAVHYNEQFF
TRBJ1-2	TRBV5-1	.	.	TGCGCCAGCAGCCCCGTCGGGGGAGTCTATGGCTACACCTTC	CASSPVGGVYGYTF
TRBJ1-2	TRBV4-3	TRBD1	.	TGCGCCAGCAGCTCCCTAGGACAGGGCCCTGATGGCTACACCTTC	CASSSLGQGPDGYTF
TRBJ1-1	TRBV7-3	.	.	TGTGCCAGCAGCCCAATCCAACTATCAGATTCCGGAGCTTTCTTT	CASSPIQLSDSGAFF
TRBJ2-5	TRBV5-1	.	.	TGCGCCAGCTCGCGGGGTCAAGAGACCCAGTACTTC	CASSRGQETQYF
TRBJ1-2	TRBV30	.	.	TGTGCCTGGAGTGATACAGTTCCGAGCTATGGCTACACCTTC	CAWSDTVPSYGYTF
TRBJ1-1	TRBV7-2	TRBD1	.	TGTGCCAGCAGCTTGCGACAGGGGACCACTGAAGCTTTCTTT	CASSLRQGTTEAFF
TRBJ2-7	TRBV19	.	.	TGTGCCAGTAGTATCCGCATAGGACGGAGCTCCTACGAGCAGTACTTC	CASSIRIGRSSYEQYF
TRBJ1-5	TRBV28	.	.	TGTGCCAGCAGCAACAGGGTAGTTAGCAATCAGCCCCAGCATTTT	CASSNRVVSNQPQHF
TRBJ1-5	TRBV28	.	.	TGTGCCAGCAGTTTTTCGAGTCAGGGGAGCAATCAGCCCCAGCATTTT	CASSFSSQGSNQPQHF
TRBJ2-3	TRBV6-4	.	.	TGTGCCAGCAGCAACGGAGCCTCAGATACGCAGTATTTT	CASSNGASDTQYF
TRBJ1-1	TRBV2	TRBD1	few	TGTGCCAGCTCAGACAGGGGGCCCGAAGCTTTCTTT	CASSDRGPEAFF
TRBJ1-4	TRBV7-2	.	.	TGTGCCAGCAGCTTAGAGGGGGTGTATGAAAAACTGTTTTTT	CASSLEGVYEKLFF
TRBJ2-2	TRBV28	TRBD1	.	TGTGCCAGCAGTTCACCGGGACAGGGGATGTCCGGGGAGCTGTTTTTT	CASSSPGQGMSGELFF
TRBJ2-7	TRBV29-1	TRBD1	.	TGCAGCGTTGAATTGCTACAGGGGGCTTCCTACGAGCAGTACTTC	CSVELLQGASYEQYF
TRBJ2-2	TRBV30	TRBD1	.	TGTGCCTGGAGTGTACAGGGGGCGCACACCGGGGAGCTGTTTTTT	CAWSVQGAHTGELFF
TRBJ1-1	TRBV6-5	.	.	TGTGCCAGCAGTTACTCGGCTAACACTGAAGCTTTCTTT	CASSYSANTEAFF